One and the same sample provided the 4 T cell receptor beta chains below, sequenced in a study of blood T cell repertoires in COVID-19. TCRdb's table, derived via immunoSEQ multiplex PCR, lists solely in-frame clones and lacks some. The table lists 60,000 to 80,000 clones, approximately 87% of them singletons. Material for sequencing was peripheral blood. These receptor sequences come from a human donor in a cohort sampled during active COVID-19.

The rearrangement joins TRBV18 to TRBJ1-1; maybe TRBD1 (5 bases). V lost 3 bases and J 0 bases, leaving 8 bases between the germline ends. Germline assignment: CDR1 KGHSH and CDR2 LQKENI. This CDR3 spans 14 amino acids. CDR3 residues: CASSPDRLNTEAFF. CDR3 DNA: TGTGCCAGCTCACCTGACAGATTGAACACTGAAGCTTTCTTT.

The rearrangement links TRBV6-6 to TRBJ2-3, with 11 bases identical to TRBD1. The CDR3 covers 21 residues. Losses at the gene ends were 6 bases for V and 3 bases for J; bases not matched to a gene: 23. CDR1 and CDR2 (germline): MNHNY, SVGAGI (reference sequence). The CDR3 is CASSQALRGLYRDRGTDTQYF. CDR3 in DNA: TGTGCCAGCAGCCAAGCCCTAAGAGGCCTGTACCGGGACAGGGGGACAGATACGCAGTATTTT.

The genes are TRBV4-2 and TRBJ2-7; no clear D gene. The CDR3 runs 14 residues. Germline CDR1 LGHNA, CDR2 YNFKEQ. V lost 3 bases and J 2 bases, leaving 11 bases between the germline ends. The CDR3 spells CASSQVRGAYEQYF. In nucleotides, the CDR3 is TGTGCCAGCAGCCAGGTTCGAGGCGCCTACGAGCAGTACTTC.

This clone came up once. The chain carries TRBV28 and TRBJ1-5; D is undetermined. From germline, CDR1 is MDHEN and CDR2 SYDVKM. Between the trimmed V and J ends, which lost 8 bases and 4 bases, there was a span of 6 bases. The CDR3 extends over 11 amino acids. The chain's CDR3 is CASGSNQPQHF. In DNA form, the CDR3 reads TGTGCCAGCGGGAGTAATCAGCCCCAGCATTTT.